The clone carrying this T cell receptor (beta chain) was recorded at least ten times. No antigen is known for it. Looked up from germline, CDR1 is GTSNPN and CDR2 is SVGIG (reference sequence). V gave up 1 base and J gave up 7 bases; unmatched junction bases: 5. This CDR3 spans 14 amino acids. This specimen comes from a study of blood T cells in healthy people across ages. Study information: The template switching approach captured approximately one barcoded beta molecule for every two T cells.

Primers used in a second PCR of about 7 to 12 cycles were a sample-barcoded 5' primer and a J-beta primer mix. Using its own MiXCR run on the 5' RACE reads, TCRdb lists one record per CDR3 protein. The sample comprises about 590,000 distinct CDR3 sequences, approximately 30% of which are singletons, and approximately 14% rests with the top ten. Study-wide results and caveats: Since the PBMCs were unsorted, naive and antigen-experienced cells could not be conclusively compared.

The rearrangement links TRBV30 to TRBJ2-1, with 9 bases fitting TRBD2. This receptor was taken from a woman of 80 years or more in good health. Material for sequencing was blood. This CDR3 is CAWSGSGGLNEQFF. In DNA, the CDR3 is TGTGCCTGGAGTGGTAGCGGGGGTTTGAATGAGCAGTTCTTC.